The clone carrying this T cell receptor beta chain was observed once. Germline CDR1 and CDR2: MGHDK and SYGVNS. V shed 3 bases and J shed 10 bases, with 10 bases lying between them. The CDR3 is 12 residues long. Repertoires were generated with immunoSEQ multiplex PCR, while TCRdb's copy carries only in-frame clones and drops some. Of 20,000 to 25,000 clones listed, approximately 89% are singletons. The data are from a study of T cells in narcolepsy. This sequence originates from a human donor with narcolepsy. The sequenced sample consisted of CD45RA- memory CD4+ T cells from PBMCs. This chain joins TRBV25-1 and TRBJ1-5; D unresolved. CDR3 DNA sequence: TGTGCCAGCAGTGATAGGAGGGATCCCCAGCATTTT. It yields the protein CASSDRRDPQHF.